These 29 T cell receptor beta chains were all obtained from the same sample, sequenced in a study of CD8+ T cells in alopecia areata. The sample's treatment: oral pan-JAK inhibitor, 5-10 mg twice daily. Reverse transcription of extracted RNA yielded cDNA, which provided the sequencing template. The method was immunoSEQ multiplex PCR; TCRdb's version includes in-frame clones alone and lacks a portion of them. Among 150,000 to 250,000 clones listed, more than 55% were seen once. The specimen comprised CD4+ T cells sorted from blood, sampled at week 4, from a patient treated with tofacitinib. The receptors here all came from a human donor with alopecia areata.

The rearrangement uses TRBV7-9 and TRBJ1-2; 9 positions match TRBD1. The CDR3 length is 15 residues. V shed 3 bases, J shed 2 bases, and the junction held 4 bases outside the gene matches. Germline V gene lookup returns CDR1 SEHNR and CDR2 FQNEAQ (reference sequence). CDR3 nucleotide sequence: TGTGCCAGCAGCTTCGGACAGGGGCTAAACTATGGCTACACCTTC. Protein: CASSFGQGLNYGYTF.

The gene calls are TRBV27 and TRBJ1-2, with a weak D call TRBD1 (5 bases). Germline lookup yields CDR1 MNHEY and CDR2 SMNVEV (reference sequence). V gave up 8 bases and J gave up 3 bases, with 13 bases separating them. This CDR3 is built from 13 residues. The CDR3 DNA is TGTGCCAGCTCTCCACCAGGGTACTATGGCTACACCTTC. Its translation: CASSPPGYYGYTF.

The chain is built from TRBV7-2 and TRBJ2-7, with D perhaps matching TRBD1 (5 bases). The CDR3 runs to 14 residues. Trimming shortened V by 4 bases and J by 7 bases, and 17 bases separated the two germline ends. Germline V CDR1 and CDR2: SGHTA, FQGNSA. CDR3 sequence reads: CASSYTTQGGEQYF. CDR3 nucleotides: TGTGCCAGCAGCTATACAACCCAGGGTGGAGAGCAGTACTTC.

The chain is built from TRBV29-1 and TRBJ2-7, with 8 bases aligning to TRBD1. This CDR3 comprises 13 residues. V was clipped by 7 bases and J by 2 bases; unmatched bases: 7. CDR1 is SQVTM, CDR2 ANQGSEA, per germline. CDR3: CSAMDRVAYEQYF. The CDR3 DNA sequence: TGCAGCGCCATGGACAGGGTTGCCTACGAGCAGTACTTC.

This chain uses TRBV5-1 with TRBJ2-1; tentative D call: TRBD1 (6 bases). Germline CDR1 is SGHRS and CDR2 is YFSETQ. The CDR3 is made up of 11 amino acids. V was trimmed by 6 bases and J by 8 bases, leaving 9 bases between them. CDR3 amino acids: CASMGADEQFF. CDR3 in DNA: TGCGCCAGCATGGGGGCGGATGAGCAGTTCTTC.

The chain has TRBV9 and TRBJ1-2; TRBD1 might be the D (5 bases). V lost 3 bases, J lost 4 bases, and 13 bases lay in between. Per germline, CDR1 SGDLS and CDR2 YYNGEE. This CDR3 region has 14 residues. In DNA form, the CDR3 reads TGTGCCAGCAGCGCATCGGCGGGGACCTATGGCTACACCTTC. Translating it yields CASSASAGTYGYTF.

This sequence joins TRBV6-1 and TRBJ1-6; TRBD1 might be the D (6 bases). Germline loops: CDR1 MNHNS, CDR2 SASEGT. The CDR3 sequence is 13 residues long. V was shortened by 5 bases and J by 10 bases, with 12 bases between the two germline ends. The CDR3 sequence: CASSKPGVSPLHF. DNA for the CDR3: TGTGCCAGCAGTAAGCCAGGGGTCTCACCCCTCCACTTT.

This clone was recorded a few times. The V and J genes are TRBV27 and TRBJ2-2; 7 nucleotides align to TRBD2. Unmatched junction bases numbered 7, after V lost 6 bases and J lost 0 bases. CDR1 and CDR2 from the germline V gene are MNHEY and SMNVEV (reference sequence). The CDR3 is 16 amino acids. CDR3 sequence reads: CASRPFGGSNTGELFF. In DNA, the CDR3 is TGTGCCAGCAGACCTTTCGGGGGGTCGAACACCGGGGAGCTGTTTTTT.

The chain is built from TRBV2 and TRBJ1-5, with D perhaps matching TRBD1 (5 bases). The CDR3 is made up of 14 amino acids. The V gene's germline CDR1 is SNHLY and CDR2 FYNNEI. Deletions cut 8 bases from V and 0 bases from J, with 11 bases between. CDR3 region: CASDRSNSNQPQHF. DNA of the CDR3: TGTGCCAGCGACAGAAGTAATAGCAATCAGCCCCAGCATTTT.

V is TRBV27 and J is TRBJ1-2; 7 bases are a match to TRBD1. Trimming cost V 6 bases and J 3 bases; bases outside gene matches: 7. This CDR3 is 14 amino acids long. Germline V gives CDR1 MNHEY, CDR2 SMNVEV (reference sequence). In DNA form, the CDR3 reads TGTGCCAGCAGCCAGGGACAGTGGGACTATGGCTACACCTTC. It is translated as CASSQGQWDYGYTF.

In this sample, this clone turned up a few times. The chain employs TRBV2 and TRBJ2-3, with TRBD1 identical over 9 bases. V was clipped by 5 bases and J by 5 bases; unmatched bases: 8. CDR1 is SNHLY, CDR2 FYNNEI, per germline. The CDR3 totals 15 residues. In DNA, the CDR3 is TGTGCCAGCAGTTGGACAGGGGCGTCTGGAGATACGCAGTATTTT. This codes for CASSWTGASGDTQYF.

V and J are TRBV29-1 and TRBJ1-3; D perhaps matches TRBD1 (6 bases). This CDR3 has 14 residues. Germline loops: CDR1 SQVTM, CDR2 ANQGSEA. V was clipped by 7 bases and J by 2 bases, with 15 bases between them. CDR3 sequence: CSASQGTTGNTIYF. CDR3 nucleotide sequence: TGCAGCGCGTCACAGGGTACGACTGGAAACACCATATATTTT. Complete variable domain (other parts from reference TRBV29-1 and TRBJ1-3): SAVISQKPSRDICQRGTSLTIQCQVDSQVTMMFWYRQQPGQSLTLIATANQGSEATYESGFVIDKFPISRPNLTFSTLTVSNMSPEDSSIYLCSASQGTTGNTIYFGEGSWLTVV.

This clone was recorded a few times. V and J are TRBV7-9 and TRBJ1-1; D is possibly TRBD1 (5 bases). CDR3 length: 16 residues. Germline V gene data show CDR1 as SEHNR and CDR2 as FQNEAQ (reference sequence). Trimming shortened V by 3 bases and J by 0 bases, and 14 bases separated the two germline ends. CDR3 sequence: CASSLGGPGLNTEAFF. CDR3 in DNA: TGTGCCAGCAGCTTGGGGGGACCAGGACTGAACACTGAAGCTTTCTTT. Combining the CDR3 with reference TRBV7-9 and TRBJ1-1 gives the whole variable domain DTGVSQNPRHKITKRGQNVTFRCDPISEHNRLYWYRQTLGQGPEFLTYFQNEAQLEKSRLLSDRFSAERPKGSFSTLEIQRTEQGDSAMYLCASSLGGPGLNTEAFFGQGTRLTVV.

The gene calls are TRBV5-6 and TRBJ2-1; D ambiguous. Trimming cost V 1 base and J 0 bases, with 8 bases left between them. The CDR3 has 15 residues. CDR1 and CDR2 from the germline V gene are SGHDT and YYEEEE. This chain's CDR3 is CASSLIRSSYNEQFF. The CDR3, as DNA: TGTGCCAGCAGCTTGATACGCAGCTCCTACAATGAGCAGTTCTTC.

The chain couples TRBV9 to TRBJ2-1; maybe TRBD2 (5 bases). V lost 0 bases and J 8 bases, leaving 6 bases between the germline ends. The CDR3 runs 12 residues. From germline, CDR1 is SGDLS and CDR2 YYNGEE. CDR3 sequence reads: CASSVVGDEQFF. DNA for the CDR3: TGTGCCAGCAGCGTAGTCGGGGATGAGCAGTTCTTC.

Only a few counts were recorded for this clone. V gene TRBV9 combines with J gene TRBJ2-5; tentatively, D is TRBD2 (5 bases). Germline lookup yields CDR1 SGDLS and CDR2 YYNGEE. The CDR3 contains 13 residues. Between the trimmed V and J ends, which lost 1 base and 1 base, there was a span of 5 bases. The CDR3 spells CASSVRGQETQYF. CDR3 sequence (DNA): TGTGCCAGCAGCGTACGGGGCCAAGAGACCCAGTACTTC.

The chain uses TRBV29-1 and TRBJ1-1; possible D gene TRBD1, 6 bases. Germline V gene data show CDR1 as SQVTM and CDR2 as ANQGSEA. V lost 5 bases, J lost 6 bases, and 19 bases lay in between. The CDR3 length is 14 residues. The CDR3: CSVRSLLDRPEAFF. CDR3 in DNA: TGCAGCGTTCGGAGCTTACTGGACAGACCTGAAGCTTTCTTT.

This clone was counted a few times. The rearrangement joins TRBV14 to TRBJ2-3; D call uncertain. Looked up from germline, CDR1 is SGHDN and CDR2 is FVKESK. The CDR3 sequence is 19 residues long. Trimming removed 8 bases from V and 3 bases from J, with 30 bases in between. CDR3 amino acids: CASSSRVYTPSLATDTQYF. The CDR3, as DNA: TGTGCCAGCTCATCAAGGGTCTATACTCCGTCTCTGGCTACAGATACGCAGTATTTT.

The rearrangement joins TRBV29-1 to TRBJ1-6; 9 nucleotides line up with TRBD1. Germline CDR1 reads SQVTM; CDR2 reads ANQGSEA. After removal of 4 bases from V and 7 bases from J, the junction contained 2 bases not matched to a gene. This CDR3 region has 13 residues. CDR3 nucleotides: TGCAGCGTTGGACAGGGGGAAAATTCACCCCTCCACTTT. This translates into CSVGQGENSPLHF.

The chain recombines TRBV7-2 with TRBJ2-3, with 7 bases that match TRBD1. V lost 4 bases and J lost 5; bases outside the gene matches: 15. There are 17 residues in the CDR3. Germline values: CDR1 SGHTA, CDR2 FQGNSA. The CDR3 reads CASSSKDRVPLGDTQYF. The CDR3 nucleotides are TGTGCCAGCAGCTCCAAAGACAGGGTACCCCTAGGAGATACGCAGTATTTT.

This clone occurred a few times. The chain couples TRBV29-1 to TRBJ1-1; D might be TRBD1 (5 bases). V gave up 5 bases and J gave up 5 bases, with 18 bases separating them. This CDR3 has 14 residues. Per germline, CDR1 SQVTM and CDR2 ANQGSEA. CDR3 in amino acids: CSVKGQGGRTEAFF. The CDR3 DNA reads as TGCAGCGTTAAGGGGCAGGGAGGTAGGACTGAAGCTTTCTTT. Filled out from reference TRBV29-1 and TRBJ1-1, the complete variable domain reads SAVISQKPSRDICQRGTSLTIQCQVDSQVTMMFWYRQQPGQSLTLIATANQGSEATYESGFVIDKFPISRPNLTFSTLTVSNMSPEDSSIYLCSVKGQGGRTEAFFGQGTRLTVV.

V is TRBV11-2 and J is TRBJ1-2; D is unresolved. CDR3 length: 11 residues. V lost 8 bases and J lost 4, with 8 bases in between. Germline loops: CDR1 SGHAT, CDR2 FQNNGV. CDR3 region: CASPGFYGYTF. As DNA, the CDR3 is TGTGCCAGCCCGGGGTTCTATGGCTACACCTTC. Supplemented by reference TRBV11-2 and TRBJ1-2, the full variable domain reads EAGVAQSPRYKIIEKRQSVAFWCNPISGHATLYWYQQILGQGPKLLIQFQNNGVVDDSQLPKDRFSAERLKGVDSTLKIQPAKLEDSAVYLCASPGFYGYTFGSGTRLTVV.

V is TRBV14 and J is TRBJ1-1; TRBD1 might be the D (5 bases). The CDR3 sequence is 13 residues long. With 4 bases removed from V and 3 bases from J, the gap between germline ends came to 9 bases. Germline V gene lookup returns CDR1 SGHDN and CDR2 FVKESK. CDR3 coding DNA: TGTGCCAGCAGCCTCCTACAGGACACTGAAGCTTTCTTT. Amino acids: CASSLLQDTEAFF.

This clone was observed a handful of times. This CDR3 reads CASSLAGANYGYTF. The CDR3 DNA sequence: TGTGCCAGCAGCTTAGCCGGAGCTAACTATGGCTACACCTTC. This chain uses TRBV7-9 with TRBJ1-2; D is uncertain. Germline V gene data show CDR1 as SEHNR and CDR2 as FQNEAQ (reference sequence). The ends were cut back, 0 bases at V and 0 bases at J, with 5 bases in the middle. The CDR3 covers 14 residues.

V and J are TRBV29-1 and TRBJ1-1, with D unclear. CDR1 and CDR2 from the germline V gene are SQVTM and ANQGSEA. The CDR3 runs to 16 residues. Between the trimmed V and J ends, which lost 1 base and 2 bases, there was a span of 17 bases. As DNA, the CDR3 is TGCAGCGTTGAAGCGTTGCTCAGGCGGACTAACACTGAAGCTTTCTTT. Translation: CSVEALLRRTNTEAFF.

The rearrangement uses TRBV29-1 and TRBJ2-3; 7 bases line up with TRBD1. The ends lost 4 bases at V and 4 bases at J; junction bases unmatched: 2. Looked up from germline, CDR1 is SQVTM and CDR2 is ANQGSEA. The CDR3 has 12 amino acids. The CDR3 reads CSVVQGADTQYF. The CDR3 DNA reads as TGCAGCGTTGTCCAGGGGGCAGATACGCAGTATTTT.

This clone was detected a few times. This chain's CDR3 is CASSLTGRSYTDTQYF. The CDR3 bases are TGCGCCAGCAGCTTAACTGGCCGATCTTACACAGATACGCAGTATTTT. V and J are TRBV5-1 and TRBJ2-3; no clear D gene. CDR1 SGHRS and CDR2 YFSETQ come from the germline V gene. The CDR3 contains 16 residues. V lost 2 bases to trimming and J lost 2 bases, with 15 bases between them.

J is TRBJ2-7 and V is TRBV4-2; the D gene is possibly TRBD1 (6 bases). CDR3 length: 13 amino acids. Trimming took off 6 bases at V and 7 bases at J, with 16 bases between the two ends. Germline CDR1 reads LGHNA; CDR2 reads YNFKEQ. The CDR3 sequence: CASRENRAGEQYF. The CDR3 nucleotides read TGTGCCAGCAGGGAGAACAGGGCAGGGGAGCAGTACTTC.

This clone was seen a handful of times. V usage is TRBV30 and J usage is TRBJ2-7, with D possibly TRBD1 on 5 matching bases. The V end was cut by 3 bases, the J end by 0 bases, with 15 bases between. CDR1 and CDR2 from the germline V gene are GTSNPN and SVGIG (reference sequence). CDR3 length equals 15 residues. The CDR3 here is CAWSQQVKSSYEQYF. The CDR3, as DNA: TGTGCCTGGAGCCAACAGGTGAAGAGCTCCTACGAGCAGTACTTC.